The 28 T cell receptor beta chains in this list originate from one sample, sequenced in a study of T cell responses to AZD1222 COVID-19 vaccine. Only in-frame clones appear in the TCRdb table, and some are missing; sequencing was by immunoSEQ multiplex PCR. The table lists 100,000 to 150,000 clones, approximately 86% of them singletons. The sample in question was peripheral blood, obtained 28 days after the second AZD1222 dose. The source is an adult who received the AZD1222 COVID-19 vaccine.

V is TRBV18 and J is TRBJ2-7; TRBD2 might be the D (6 bases). The V and J ends lost 3 bases and 2 bases respectively, with 17 bases between them. Germline V gives CDR1 KGHSH, CDR2 LQKENI. The CDR3 loop spans 16 amino acids. The CDR3 DNA sequence: TGTGCCAGCTCACCTGGAGGGGCAGGGAGGACCTACGAGCAGTACTTC. It yields the protein CASSPGGAGRTYEQYF.

The chain combines TRBV6-4 with TRBJ2-2; D not certain. The germline V and J ends were trimmed by 3 bases and 7 bases, with 12 bases remaining between them. CDR1 MRHNA and CDR2 SNTAGT come from the germline V gene. The CDR3 loop spans 14 amino acids. In DNA form, the CDR3 reads TGTGCCAGCAGTGAGTCAGGCGAGCACGGGGAGCTGTTTTTT. This sequence encodes CASSESGEHGELFF.

The chain is built from TRBV5-6 and TRBJ2-7, with TRBD2 matching 7 bases. The CDR3 length is 12 residues. V shed 3 bases, J shed 5 bases, and the junction held 2 bases outside the gene matches. Germline loops: CDR1 SGHDT, CDR2 YYEEEE. The CDR3 coding sequence is TGTGCCAGCAGCTGGACTAGAAACGAGCAGTACTTC. It translates to CASSWTRNEQYF.

V is TRBV27 and J is TRBJ1-4; 10 bases map to TRBD1. In germline, CDR1 is MNHEY, CDR2 SMNVEV (reference sequence). This CDR3 has 15 residues. V gave up 1 base and J gave up 6 bases; unmatched junction bases: 2. The CDR3, as DNA: TGTGCCAGCAGTTTATTCGGGACAGGGGATGAAAAACTGTTTTTT. It is translated as CASSLFGTGDEKLFF.

J is TRBJ1-1 and V is TRBV28; D uncertain. There are 13 residues in the CDR3. Germline V gene sequence: CDR1 MDHEN, CDR2 SYDVKM. V shed 5 bases and J shed 0 bases, with 7 bases lying between them. CDR3 sequence (DNA): TGTGCCAGCAGTCGAGGCATGAACACTGAAGCTTTCTTT. Amino acids: CASSRGMNTEAFF.

The genes are TRBV29-1 and TRBJ1-5; D gene unclear. V lost 7 bases to trimming and J lost 6 bases, with 22 bases between them. Germline V gene sequence: CDR1 SQVTM, CDR2 ANQGSEA. The CDR3 consists of 15 residues. The CDR3 reads CSARGPRRAGQPQHF. In DNA form, the CDR3 reads TGCAGCGCCCGAGGGCCCAGAAGGGCGGGTCAGCCCCAGCATTTT. The full variable domain, its missing parts supplied by reference TRBV29-1 and TRBJ1-5, is SAVISQKPSRDICQRGTSLTIQCQVDSQVTMMFWYRQQPGQSLTLIATANQGSEATYESGFVIDKFPISRPNLTFSTLTVSNMSPEDSSIYLCSARGPRRAGQPQHFGDGTRLSIL.

The chain is built from TRBV7-9 and TRBJ1-1, with unresolved D. The germline gives CDR1 SEHNR, CDR2 FQNEAQ (reference sequence). V lost 1 base to trimming and J lost 0 bases, with 9 bases between them. The CDR3 length is 15 residues. The DNA for the CDR3 is TGTGCCAGCAGCTTAGAACCGGTGATGAACACTGAAGCTTTCTTT. Its translation: CASSLEPVMNTEAFF.

The chain joins TRBV5-5 to TRBJ1-1; the match to TRBD1 covers 7 bases. There are 16 residues in the CDR3. Germline CDR1 reads SGHKS; CDR2 reads YYEKEE (reference sequence). V gave up 0 bases and J gave up 1 base; unmatched junction bases: 6. CDR3 bases: TGTGCCAGCAGCTTGGGTCCAGGGGGTCCGAACACTGAAGCTTTCTTT. Protein product: CASSLGPGGPNTEAFF.

The J gene is TRBJ1-1, the V gene TRBV2; 7 bases are shared with TRBD1. CDR3 size: 14 residues. J was trimmed by 5 bases and V by 8 bases; bases with no gene match: 11. Germline CDR1 reads SNHLY; CDR2 reads FYNNEI. CDR3 DNA: TGTGCCAGCCCCTATCGACAGGGAACAACTGAAGCTTTCTTT. Encoded protein: CASPYRQGTTEAFF.

In this sample, this clone turned up a few times. The chain couples TRBV7-2 to TRBJ1-2; maybe TRBD1 (6 bases). The CDR3 consists of 14 residues. V was pared by 6 bases and J by 4 bases, with 15 bases between. Germline values: CDR1 SGHTA, CDR2 FQGNSA. CDR3 coding DNA: TGTGCCAGCAGTACGTACAGGGACTCCTATGGCTACACCTTC. It specifies CASSTYRDSYGYTF.

This clone was seen only a few times. The chain carries TRBV5-4 and TRBJ1-2; a weak D match, TRBD1 (5 bases). Trimming removed 5 bases from V and 1 base from J, with 18 bases in between. CDR1 is SGHNT and CDR2 is YYREEE in the germline V gene (reference sequence). CDR3 length: 16 residues. CDR3 DNA: TGTGCCAGCAGTCAAGACAGAATCGGGGTTAACTATGGCTACACCTTC. Protein product: CASSQDRIGVNYGYTF.

The chain carries TRBV4-3 and TRBJ2-5; 8 bases align to TRBD1. V gave up 3 bases and J gave up 5 bases; unmatched junction bases: 2. Germline-derived CDR1 and CDR2 are LGHNA and YSLEER. The CDR3 runs 13 residues. DNA of the CDR3: TGCGCCAGCAGCCAGGACAGGGTTGAGACCCAGTACTTC. Protein: CASSQDRVETQYF.

A single count supports this clone. The chain couples TRBV7-9 to TRBJ1-5, with D possibly being TRBD1 (6 bases). V lost 1 base, J lost 6 bases, and 10 bases lay in between. Looked up from germline, CDR1 is SEHNR and CDR2 is FQNEAQ (reference sequence). The CDR3 extends over 14 amino acids. The CDR3 protein is CASSLGGGLQPQHF. The CDR3 DNA reads TGTGCCAGCAGCTTAGGAGGGGGTCTTCAGCCCCAGCATTTT.

The V gene is TRBV4-3, the J gene TRBJ2-1, with a weak D call TRBD2 (6 bases). CDR1 and CDR2 from the germline V gene are LGHNA and YSLEER. The ends were cut back, 3 bases at V and 7 bases at J, with 10 bases in the middle. The CDR3 extends over 13 amino acids. CDR3 loop: CASSQELANEQFF. CDR3 DNA sequence: TGCGCCAGCAGCCAGGAACTAGCAAATGAGCAGTTCTTC.

This clone came up once. This chain joins TRBV5-6 and TRBJ2-1; D is ambiguous. Germline V gives CDR1 SGHDT, CDR2 YYEEEE. With 5 bases removed from V and 5 bases from J, the gap between germline ends came to 14 bases. The CDR3 consists of 14 residues. CDR3 in amino acids: CASSPVGLDNEQFF. The CDR3 DNA reads as TGTGCCAGCAGTCCGGTGGGTCTGGACAATGAGCAGTTCTTC.

The rearrangement links TRBV30 to TRBJ2-2; 12 bases map to TRBD1. J gave up 8 bases and V 4 bases, and 8 bases lay outside the gene matches. From germline, CDR1 is GTSNPN and CDR2 SVGIG (reference sequence). The CDR3 sequence is 15 residues long. The CDR3 loop reads CAWTYRDRGLGELFF. The CDR3 DNA is TGTGCCTGGACCTACCGGGACAGGGGGCTGGGGGAGCTGTTTTTT.

The rearrangement links TRBV4-1 to TRBJ2-7, with no clear D. The V gene's germline CDR1 is MGHRA and CDR2 YSYEKL. Trimming took off 3 bases at V and 2 bases at J, with 14 bases between the two ends. The CDR3 has 15 amino acids. As DNA, the CDR3 is TGCGCCAGCAGCCAGACGACGGGCGGTGCCTACGAGCAGTACTTC. Its translation is CASSQTTGGAYEQYF.

In the case of this clone: This clone may be a read error of a much larger clone one base away. The chain couples TRBV28 to TRBJ2-6; the D is unclear. The germline CDR1 and CDR2 sequences are MDHEN and SYDVKM. The CDR3 runs to 15 residues. The CDR3 DNA follows: TGTACCAGCAGTTCGACCTTCTCTGGGGCCAACGTCCTGACTTTC. Translation: CTSSSTFSGANVLTF.

V usage is TRBV4-1 and J usage is TRBJ1-4, with D perhaps TRBD1 (6 bases). Trimming cost V 1 base and J 6 bases, with 12 bases left between them. This CDR3 is built from 15 residues. CDR1 and CDR2 from the germline V gene are MGHRA and YSYEKL. CDR3 nucleotides: TGCGCCAGCAGCCAAGTAGGGGGGCGGTATGAAAAACTGTTTTTT. This gives the protein CASSQVGGRYEKLFF.

This chain links TRBV7-3 with TRBJ2-1; perhaps TRBD2 as D (5 bases). This CDR3 is 13 amino acids long. Trimming took 4 bases from V and 5 from J, leaving 9 bases between them. Germline V gene lookup returns CDR1 SGHTA and CDR2 FQGTGA. The CDR3 nucleotides are TGTGCCAGCAGCTCCCACGGGGACAATGAGCAGTTCTTC. The encoded protein is CASSSHGDNEQFF.

The J gene is TRBJ1-2, the V gene TRBV5-4; D perhaps matches TRBD1 (5 bases). Germline V gene sequence: CDR1 SGHNT, CDR2 YYREEE (reference sequence). V shed 2 bases and J shed 2 bases, with 10 bases lying between them. The CDR3 is 14 amino acids. The CDR3 region has the DNA TGTGCCAGCAGCTTAGGGACGGAAAACTATGGCTACACCTTC. Translated: CASSLGTENYGYTF. Based on the CDR3 plus reference TRBV5-4 and TRBJ1-2, the full variable domain is ETGVTQSPTHLIKTRGQQVTLRCSSQSGHNTVSWYQQALGQGPQFIFQYYREEENGRGNFPPRFSGLQFPNYSSELNVNALELDDSALYLCASSLGTENYGYTFGSGTRLTVV.

CDR3 amino acids: CASREGPEAFF. The CDR3 region has the DNA TGCGCCAGCAGGGAGGGGCCTGAAGCTTTCTTT. V usage is TRBV5-1 and J usage is TRBJ1-1, with D perhaps matching TRBD1 (5 bases). Per the germline V gene, CDR1 is SGHRS and CDR2 is YFSETQ. V shed 5 bases and J shed 6 bases, with 8 bases lying between them. The CDR3 has 11 residues.

This clone has a handful of counts. V and J are TRBV19 and TRBJ2-2; 9 bases agree with TRBD2. In germline, CDR1 is LNHDA, CDR2 SQIVND (reference sequence). V shed 10 bases, J shed 2 bases, and the junction held 8 bases outside the gene matches. This CDR3 is 15 amino acids long. This chain's CDR3 is CATDASGVNTGELFF. The CDR3 coding sequence is TGTGCCACTGATGCTAGCGGGGTTAACACCGGGGAGCTGTTTTTT.

The chain carries TRBV6-5 and TRBJ1-1; D unclear. CDR1 and CDR2 from the germline V gene are MNHEY and SVGAGI. Deletions cut 6 bases from V and 0 bases from J, with 14 bases between. The CDR3 length is 15 residues. This CDR3 reads CASSRMGGVNTEAFF. CDR3 bases: TGTGCCAGCAGCAGGATGGGCGGCGTGAACACTGAAGCTTTCTTT.

The chain recombines TRBV11-2 with TRBJ2-2; 7 positions agree with TRBD1. The germline V gene has CDR1 SGHAT and CDR2 FQNNGV. The J segment lost 1 base and the V segment lost 5 bases, leaving 4 bases of the junction unmatched. The CDR3 sequence is 15 residues long. The DNA for the CDR3 is TGTGCCAGCAGCAAAAGGACAGGGAACACCGGGGAGCTGTTTTTT. Protein sequence: CASSKRTGNTGELFF.

This chain links TRBV7-9 with TRBJ1-5, with D tentatively TRBD1 (6 bases). V dropped 2 bases and J dropped 5 bases, with 19 bases sitting between them. The CDR3 runs 17 residues. Germline CDR1 reads SEHNR; CDR2 reads FQNEAQ (reference sequence). Here the CDR3 DNA reads TGTGCCAGCAGCTTATTTTTTGGGGATGGGGGCCATCAGCCCCAGCATTTT. Its protein is CASSLFFGDGGHQPQHF.

The chain combines TRBV19 with TRBJ2-5; 7 nucleotides agree with TRBD1. Germline CDR1 and CDR2: LNHDA and SQIVND (reference sequence). The CDR3 consists of 14 residues. With 5 bases clipped from V and 1 base from J, the junction kept 4 bases outside the gene matches. The CDR3 coding sequence is TGTGCCAGTAGTCCGGGACAGCTCCAAGAGACCCAGTACTTC. Its protein is CASSPGQLQETQYF.

This clone was seen only a few times. V usage is TRBV9 and J usage is TRBJ2-7, with 8 bases matching TRBD1. The germline gives CDR1 SGDLS, CDR2 YYNGEE. J was trimmed by 6 bases and V by 4 bases; bases with no gene match: 12. The CDR3 contains 15 residues. The CDR3 protein is CASSPTGQGGGEQYF. In DNA, the CDR3 is TGTGCCAGCAGCCCGACTGGACAGGGAGGCGGCGAGCAGTACTTC.